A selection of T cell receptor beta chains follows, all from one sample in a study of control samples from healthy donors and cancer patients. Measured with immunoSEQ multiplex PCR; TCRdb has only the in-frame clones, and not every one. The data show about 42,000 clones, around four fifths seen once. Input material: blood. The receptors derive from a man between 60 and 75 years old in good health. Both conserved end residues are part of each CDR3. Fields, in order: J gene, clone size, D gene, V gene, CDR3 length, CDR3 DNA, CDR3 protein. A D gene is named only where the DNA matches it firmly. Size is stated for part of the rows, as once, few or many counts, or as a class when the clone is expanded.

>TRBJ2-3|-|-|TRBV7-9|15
TGTGCCAGCAGCCAAACTAGCATAGGGACAGATACGCAGTATTTT
CASSQTSIGTDTQYF
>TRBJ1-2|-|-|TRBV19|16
TGTGCCAGTAGTATAGGTGCGGTCGCCCCACGGGATGGCTACACCTTC
CASSIGAVAPRDGYTF
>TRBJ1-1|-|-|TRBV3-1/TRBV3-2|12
TGTGCCAGCAGCCATCGGACGGCTGAAGCTTTCTTT
CASSHRTAEAFF
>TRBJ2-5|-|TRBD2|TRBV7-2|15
TGTGCCAGCAGCTTTGGCGGGGGACGAGGAGAGACCCAGTACTTC
CASSFGGGRGETQYF
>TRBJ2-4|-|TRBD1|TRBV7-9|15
TGTGCCAGCAGCTTTGAGGGGGCAACCAAAAACATTCAGTACTTC
CASSFEGATKNIQYF
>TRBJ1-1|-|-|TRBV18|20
TGTGCCAGCTCACCACGGGCAGGGGAAGAGGTTTACGGAAAAAGGACTGAAGCTTTCTTT
CASSPRAGEEVYGKRTEAFF
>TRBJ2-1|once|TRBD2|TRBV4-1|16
TGCGCCAGCAGCGTCCAAGGGCGGGGACTAGCCAATGAGCAGTTCTTC
CASSVQGRGLANEQFF
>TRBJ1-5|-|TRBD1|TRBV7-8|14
TGTGCCAGCAGCCAGACAGGGGGCAAGCAGCCCCAGCATTTT
CASSQTGGKQPQHF
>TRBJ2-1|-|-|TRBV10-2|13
TGCGCCAGCAAAATCGGGACTTCCAATGAGCAGTTCTTC
CASKIGTSNEQFF
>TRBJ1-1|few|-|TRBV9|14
TGTGCCAGCAGCGTAGCCGGGGCCGGCACTGAAGCTTTCTTT
CASSVAGAGTEAFF
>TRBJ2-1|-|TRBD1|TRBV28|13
TGTGCCAGCAGTTCCCCCCCAGGACAGGGGAAGGTCTTC
CASSSPPGQGKVF
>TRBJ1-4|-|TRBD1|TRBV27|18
TGTGCCAGCACCCCGCTCGGGACAGGGAGGTCGGGTAATGAAAAACTGTTTTTT
CASTPLGTGRSGNEKLFF
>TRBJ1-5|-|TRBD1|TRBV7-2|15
TGTGCCAGCAGCTTAGGGGACAGGGTGGCACAGCCCCAGCATTTT
CASSLGDRVAQPQHF
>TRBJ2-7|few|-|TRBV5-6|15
TGTGCCAGCAGCTTTGGGAATACAGGGTCCTACGAGCAGTACTTC
CASSFGNTGSYEQYF
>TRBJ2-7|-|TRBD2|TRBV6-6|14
TGTGCCAGCGGCTCTAGCGGGGCAACCTACGAGCAGTACTTC
CASGSSGATYEQYF
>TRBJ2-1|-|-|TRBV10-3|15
TGTGCCATCAGTGAGTCGGGAAGCTCCTACAATGAGCAGTTCTTC
CAISESGSSYNEQFF
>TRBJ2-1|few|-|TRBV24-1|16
TGTGCCACCAGTGATTCCACCCGACAGAGGGTAAGGGAGCAGTTCTTC
CATSDSTRQRVREQFF
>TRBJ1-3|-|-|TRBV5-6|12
TGTGCCAGCAGCTTGGGTAACACCCCCATATATTTT
CASSLGNTPIYF
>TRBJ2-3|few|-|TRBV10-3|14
TGTGCCATCAGTGCAGGGGAAAGCACAGATACGCAGTATTTT
CAISAGESTDTQYF
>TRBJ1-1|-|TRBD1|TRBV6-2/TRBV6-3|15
TGTGCCAGCAGTTATTCGGGACAGGGAGGCACTGAAGCTTTCTTT
CASSYSGQGGTEAFF
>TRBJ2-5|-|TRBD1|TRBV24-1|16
TGTGCCACCAGTGACGCGACAGGGGGACATCAAGAGACCCAGTACTTC
CATSDATGGHQETQYF
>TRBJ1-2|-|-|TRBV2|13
TGTGCCAGCAGTCAGGGCGCAGACTATGGCTACACCTTC
CASSQGADYGYTF
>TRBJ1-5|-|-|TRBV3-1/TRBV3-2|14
TGTGCCAGCAGCCAAGATAGCGGGTATCAGCCCCAGCATTTT
CASSQDSGYQPQHF
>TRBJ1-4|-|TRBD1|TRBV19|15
TGTGCCAGTAGTATCTCCGGGACAGGGGATGAAAAACTGTTTTTT
CASSISGTGDEKLFF
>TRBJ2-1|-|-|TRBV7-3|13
TGTGCCAGCAGCCCAGGACTATTCAATGAGCAGTTCTTC
CASSPGLFNEQFF
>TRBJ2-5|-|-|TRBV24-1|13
TGTGCCACCAGTGATCGGGGACAAGAGACCCAGTACTTC
CATSDRGQETQYF
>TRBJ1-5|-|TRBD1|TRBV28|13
TGTGCCAGCATGGACAGGGGAGCACAGCCCCAGCATTTT
CASMDRGAQPQHF
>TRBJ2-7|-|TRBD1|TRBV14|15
TGTGCCAGCAGCCAGGACAGGGGGCGACCCTACGAGCAGTACTTC
CASSQDRGRPYEQYF
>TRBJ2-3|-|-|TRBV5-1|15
TGCGCCAGCAGCTTGGCACTCTTGTCCACAGATACGCAGTATTTT
CASSLALLSTDTQYF
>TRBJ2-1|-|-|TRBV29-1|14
TGCAGCGTGGGAGGGGGGAGCTCCTACAATGAGCAGTTCTTC
CSVGGGSSYNEQFF
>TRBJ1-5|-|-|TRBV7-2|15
TGTGCCAGCAGCTTAGGGTTTTATAGCAATCAGCCCCAGCATTTT
CASSLGFYSNQPQHF
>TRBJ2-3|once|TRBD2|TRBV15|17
TGTGCCACCAGCACCGGAACTATAGCGGGGGGTGCAGATACGCAGTATTTT
CATSTGTIAGGADTQYF
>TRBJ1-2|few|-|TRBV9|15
TGTGCCAGCAGCGTAGGGGACACTCCCCGGTGGGGCTACACCTTC
CASSVGDTPRWGYTF
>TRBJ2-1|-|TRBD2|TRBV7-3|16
TGTGCCAGCAGCTCTCCGGGGCTAGCGGGAGGCAATGAGCAGTTCTTC
CASSSPGLAGGNEQFF
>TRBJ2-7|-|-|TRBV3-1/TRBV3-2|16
TGTGCCAGCAGCCAAGACCTAACAGGGCCCCACTACGAGCAGTACTTC
CASSQDLTGPHYEQYF
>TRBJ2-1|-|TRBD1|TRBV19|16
TGTGCCAGTAGTGCCGTCGACAGGGGAATATACAATGAGCAGTTCTTC
CASSAVDRGIYNEQFF
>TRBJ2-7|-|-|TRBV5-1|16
TGCGCCAGCAGCTTGGGGCTGGGCGGGAACTCCTACGAGCAGTACTTC
CASSLGLGGNSYEQYF
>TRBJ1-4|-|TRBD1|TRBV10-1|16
TGCGCCAGCAGTGGGGAGACAGGGGCGAGAAATGAAAAACTGTTTTTT
CASSGETGARNEKLFF
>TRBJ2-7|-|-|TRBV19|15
TGTGCCAGTAGTCTGGACAAGGGAAGTAACTACGAGCAGTACTTC
CASSLDKGSNYEQYF
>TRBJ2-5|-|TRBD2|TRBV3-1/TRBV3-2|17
TGTGCCAGCAGCCAAGCAGGTCTAGCGGAAGACCAAGAGACCCAGTACTTC
CASSQAGLAEDQETQYF
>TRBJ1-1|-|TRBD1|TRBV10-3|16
TGTGCCATCAAAACCGGGACAGGGGGCGAGAGTAGTGAAGCTTTCTTT
CAIKTGTGGESSEAFF
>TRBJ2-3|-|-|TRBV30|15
TGTGCCTGGGACGCCCAGGGATTCGGCACAGATACGCAGTATTTT
CAWDAQGFGTDTQYF
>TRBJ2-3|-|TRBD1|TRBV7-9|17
TGTGCCAGCAGCTTAGGGTGGGGACAGTACACCACAGATACGCAGTATTTT
CASSLGWGQYTTDTQYF
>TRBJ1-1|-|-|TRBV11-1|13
TGTGCCAGCAGCTTAGGCTTCGGCACTGAAGCTTTCTTT
CASSLGFGTEAFF
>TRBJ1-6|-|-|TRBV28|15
TGTGCCAGCAGTCGCCCCCGGGGTCCTAATTCACCCCTCCACTTT
CASSRPRGPNSPLHF
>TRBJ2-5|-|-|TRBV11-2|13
TGTGCCAGCAGCTTCGGGTTGGGAGAGACCCAGTACTTC
CASSFGLGETQYF